The 13 T cell receptor beta chains reported below all come from one sample, sequenced in a study of cytomegalovirus exposure and HLA in healthy donors. 13 Jbeta primers and 60 Vbeta primers were used for the PCR. TCRdb's copy holds only in-frame clones and misses some; the assay was immunoSEQ multiplex PCR. The table includes approximately 130,000 clones, over 70% detected once. Sequencing was performed on PBMCs. The receptors originated from a woman aged 40 to 50 in good health and CMV-seronegative.

This clone was seen only once. The genes are TRBV14 and TRBJ2-7; the match to TRBD1 covers 11 bases. Per the germline V gene, CDR1 is SGHDN and CDR2 is FVKESK. This CDR3 spans 15 amino acids. V shed 3 bases and J 5 bases; nucleotides not matched to a gene: 6. The CDR3 is CASSQAGTGGNEQYF. The CDR3 DNA reads as TGTGCCAGCAGCCAGGCCGGGACAGGGGGGAACGAGCAGTACTTC.

On this clone: A read error may produce the germline difference seen at one junction end. The rearrangement uses TRBV6-1 and TRBJ2-4, with TRBD2 as a possible D gene (5 bases). CDR3 length equals 14 residues. Germline CDR1 MNHNS, CDR2 SASEGT. The CDR3 reads CASSTELAKNSQYF. The CDR3 DNA sequence: TGTGCCAGCAGTACCGAGCTAGCCAAAAACAGTCAGTACTTC.

The rearrangement uses TRBV7-3 and TRBJ2-3; 8 bases line up with TRBD2. Per the germline V gene, CDR1 is SGHTA and CDR2 is FQGTGA. V dropped 8 bases and J dropped 4; count of bases not matched to a gene: 8. The CDR3 has 14 residues. This chain's CDR3 is CASRSGGEADTQYF. The CDR3 bases are TGTGCCAGCCGGTCGGGAGGGGAGGCAGATACGCAGTATTTT.

The CDR3 protein is CASSLSAGPPYGYTF. In DNA form, the CDR3 reads TGTGCCAGCAGTTTATCGGCGGGGCCCCCATATGGCTACACCTTC. V gene TRBV28 combines with J gene TRBJ1-2; maybe TRBD1 (5 bases). Deletions cut 1 base from V and 5 bases from J, with 14 bases between. Per the germline V gene, CDR1 is MDHEN and CDR2 is SYDVKM. This CDR3 is built from 15 residues.

The chain recombines TRBV4-1 with TRBJ1-1, with D possibly TRBD1 on 5 matching bases. The CDR3 extends over 17 amino acids. Trimming stripped 8 bases from V and 1 base from J, with 23 bases between. Germline V gene data show CDR1 as MGHRA and CDR2 as YSYEKL. CDR3 nucleotide sequence: TGCGCCAGCCTACAAGGCCCTGGGGCCGGTCCGAACACTGAAGCTTTCTTT. Protein product: CASLQGPGAGPNTEAFF.

This clone was counted once. V is TRBV27 and J is TRBJ2-7, with D maybe TRBD1 (6 bases). This CDR3 region has 14 residues. Trimming shortened V by 3 bases and J by 2 bases, and 11 bases separated the two germline ends. Germline V gives CDR1 MNHEY, CDR2 SMNVEV (reference sequence). The CDR3 DNA sequence: TGTGCCAGCAGTTTTTATCAGGGGCCCTACGAGCAGTACTTC. Amino acid sequence: CASSFYQGPYEQYF.

The table lists this clone with a few counts. The chain uses TRBV19 and TRBJ1-4; D remains ambiguous. Trimming removed 3 bases from V and 8 bases from J, with 10 bases in between. Germline-derived CDR1 and CDR2 are LNHDA and SQIVND (reference sequence). This CDR3 comprises 13 residues. CDR3 residues: CASSIRNGEKLFF. DNA for the CDR3: TGTGCCAGTAGTATTCGGAACGGGGAAAAACTGTTTTTT.

CDR3 DNA sequence: TGCGCCAGCAGCCCGGGACTCCTTAGCTCCTACAATGAGCAGTTCTTC. It is translated as CASSPGLLSSYNEQFF. The chain uses TRBV5-1 and TRBJ2-1, with D possibly being TRBD2 (6 bases). The CDR3 is 16 amino acids. Germline values: CDR1 SGHRS, CDR2 YFSETQ. V lost 4 bases, J lost 0 bases, and 14 bases lay in between.

The chain has TRBV7-9 and TRBJ2-5; the D gene is possibly TRBD1 (5 bases). The germline V and J ends were trimmed by 3 bases and 3 bases, with 8 bases remaining between them. This CDR3 spans 13 amino acids. CDR1 SEHNR and CDR2 FQNEAQ come from the germline V gene (reference sequence). The CDR3 loop reads CASSFTGEETQYF. In nucleotides, the CDR3 is TGTGCCAGCAGCTTTACAGGCGAAGAGACCCAGTACTTC.

Only one count was recorded for this clone. The chain carries TRBV27 and TRBJ2-7; 9 nucleotides match TRBD2. This CDR3 has 13 residues. Germline CDR1 and CDR2: MNHEY and SMNVEV (reference sequence). The CDR3 sequence: CASAGGNLREQYF. In DNA form, the CDR3 reads TGTGCAAGCGCGGGGGGGAATTTGCGCGAGCAGTACTTC.

V is TRBV27 and J is TRBJ1-4; no clear D gene. The CDR3 is 12 amino acids. Germline V gene sequence: CDR1 MNHEY, CDR2 SMNVEV (reference sequence). The ends were cut back, 4 bases at V and 7 bases at J, with 7 bases in the middle. The CDR3 sequence: CASSSVGEKLFF. The CDR3 coding sequence is TGTGCCAGCAGTTCGGTCGGTGAAAAACTGTTTTTT.

J is TRBJ1-2 and V is TRBV7-9; D not certain. Trimming cost V 2 bases and J 7 bases, with 5 bases left between them. The CDR3 sequence is 11 residues long. Germline-derived CDR1 and CDR2 are SEHNR and FQNEAQ (reference sequence). DNA for the CDR3: TGTGCCAGCAGCTTAAGACTTGGCTACACCTTC. It codes for CASSLRLGYTF. Complete variable domain (other parts from reference TRBV7-9 and TRBJ1-2): DTGVSQNPRHKITKRGQNVTFRCDPISEHNRLYWYRQTLGQGPEFLTYFQNEAQLEKSRLLSDRFSAERPKGSFSTLEIQRTEQGDSAMYLCASSLRLGYTFGSGTRLTVV.

This chain uses TRBV7-6 with TRBJ2-5, with D possibly being TRBD1 (6 bases). This CDR3 region has 15 residues. The germline CDR1 and CDR2 sequences are SGHVS and FNYEAQ. V was cut by 2 bases and J by 1 base, with 11 bases left in between. As DNA, the CDR3 is TGTGCCAGCAGCTTATATACAGGGTCCCAAGAGACCCAGTACTTC. Amino acids: CASSLYTGSQETQYF.